What follows describes a single T cell receptor beta chain. The primer mix had 60 Vbeta and 13 Jbeta primers. Sequencing used immunoSEQ multiplex PCR; TCRdb keeps in-frame clones, though not all of them. The data show about 130,000 clones, about 80% seen once. These data belong to a study of cytomegalovirus exposure and HLA in healthy donors. This CDR3 has 14 residues. The germline gives CDR1 SGHRS, CDR2 YFSETQ. V gave up 1 base and J gave up 2 bases; unmatched junction bases: 2. V usage is TRBV5-1 and J usage is TRBJ2-7, with 8 bases fitting TRBD2. The clonotype was recovered from a man under 40 in good health and CMV-seropositive. The sample comprised PBMCs. The DNA for the CDR3 is TGCGCCAGCAGCTTGCGGGGGGGCACCTACGAGCAGTACTTC. Protein sequence: CASSLRGGTYEQYF.